These T cell receptor beta chains were read from a single sample in a study of shared clonotypes between healthy human individuals. Profiling relied on immunoSEQ multiplex PCR, and the TCRdb table lists in-frame clones only, not all of them. The data show 550,000 to 700,000 clones, around four fifths seen once. Sequencing input: memory CD4+ T cells sorted from blood. Receptors originate from a woman in her twenties or thirties in good health. CDR3s leave out the opening cysteine and the closing phenylalanine or tryptophan. The order of the fields is clone size, J gene, V gene, CDR3 protein. Rows give clone size only sometimes, using once, few, many, or a class for an expanded clone.

>-|TRBJ2-7|TRBV7-9
ASSPPGSGTRRQY
>once|TRBJ1-2|TRBV28
ATTFDRDYGYT
>-|TRBJ1-1|TRBV7-9
ASGTRDLVNTEAF
>once|TRBJ2-5|TRBV28
ASSRQTGFQETQY
>few|TRBJ2-2|TRBV7-7
ASSLVLNTGELF
>-|TRBJ1-2|TRBV5-1
ASSLTAPYGYT
>few|TRBJ2-3|TRBV27
ASRQGTTDTQY
>-|TRBJ2-2|TRBV7-9
ASSLDGGMGELF
>-|TRBJ1-5|TRBV5-5
ASSLRGSSNQPQH
>-|TRBJ1-1|TRBV28
ASRPPGHTEAF
>-|TRBJ2-2|TRBV9
ASSVGLAEVTGELF
>-|TRBJ2-3|TRBV5-1
ASSLPNGVGTQY
>few|TRBJ2-7|TRBV7-9
ASSWDRGSEQY
>-|TRBJ2-1|TRBV10-3
AIRGDGSGGYNEQF
>-|TRBJ1-2|TRBV9
ASSPDRGGGYT
>-|TRBJ2-3|TRBV7-8
ASRESADTQY
>-|TRBJ1-5|TRBV6-1
ASVGGSGSAQPQH
>-|TRBJ2-7|TRBV6-5
ASSREGFEQY
>few|TRBJ2-7|TRBV25-1
ASARLGQSYEQY
>-|TRBJ2-6|TRBV7-8
ASRLLYRAGANVLT
>-|TRBJ2-7|TRBV7-8
ASSLAGGYEQY
>-|TRBJ2-2|TRBV7-3
ASSFSVAGELF
>few|TRBJ1-1|TRBV5-1
ASSLDGGFTEAF
>-|TRBJ2-7|TRBV28
ASMGVGQESSYEQY
>-|TRBJ2-1|TRBV28
ASNRAGGPMNEQF
>few|TRBJ1-2|TRBV10-2
ASSEGRGHGYT
>-|TRBJ2-7|TRBV18
ASSPTRGGGVGGEQY
>-|TRBJ1-5|TRBV5-5
ASSFLGAGSQPQH